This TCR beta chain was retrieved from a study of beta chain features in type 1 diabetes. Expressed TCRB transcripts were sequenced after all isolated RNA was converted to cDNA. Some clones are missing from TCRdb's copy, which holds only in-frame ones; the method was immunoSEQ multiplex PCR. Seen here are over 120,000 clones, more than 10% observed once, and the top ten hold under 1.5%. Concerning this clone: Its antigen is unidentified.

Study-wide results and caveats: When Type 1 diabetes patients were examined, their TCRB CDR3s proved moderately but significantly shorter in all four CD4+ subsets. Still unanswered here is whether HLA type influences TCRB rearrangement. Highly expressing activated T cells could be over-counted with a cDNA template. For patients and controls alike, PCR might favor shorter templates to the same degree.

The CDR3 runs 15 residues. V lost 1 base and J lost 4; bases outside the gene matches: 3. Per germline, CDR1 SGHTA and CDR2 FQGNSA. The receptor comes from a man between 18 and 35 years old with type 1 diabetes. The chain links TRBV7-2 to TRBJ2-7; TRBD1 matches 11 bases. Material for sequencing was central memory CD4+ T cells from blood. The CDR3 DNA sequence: TGTGCCAGCAGCTTAGTTGGGACAGGGGGATACGAGCAGTACTTC. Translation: CASSLVGTGGYEQYF.